This T cell receptor beta chain comes out of a study of T cell responses to AZD1222 COVID-19 vaccine. General study findings and limits: Across spike, vaccine-associated CD4 TCRs were found, dominant at 160-218 and 743-854. Only 5 or 6 AZD1222 recipients tested seropositive at baseline. As reported, nearly half of all spike-specific TCRs target variant regions that are unmutated. White British ancestry dominated among donors, who included more females, and clonal diversity was possibly underestimated.

With regard to this clone: Its antigen remains unidentified.

This CDR3 region has 13 residues. V was clipped by 7 bases and J by 7 bases, with 16 bases between them. CDR1 is LGHDT and CDR2 is YNNKEL in the germline V gene (reference sequence). Sequencing used immunoSEQ multiplex PCR; TCRdb keeps in-frame clones, though not all of them. Of roughly 200,000 clones listed, 85% to 90% are singletons. V is TRBV3-1 (or the pseudogene TRBV3-2) and J is TRBJ1-1; D is unclear. The clonotype was recovered from an adult in good health. Sequencing was performed on peripheral blood, taken on day 0 of AZD1222 vaccination. In DNA form, the CDR3 reads TGTGCCAGCAACCGGGGATCTGGGTTTGAAGCTTTCTTT. Residues: CASNRGSGFEAFF.